Presented here are 9 T cell receptor beta chains from one specimen sequenced in a study of shared clonotypes between healthy human individuals. TCRdb's table, derived via immunoSEQ multiplex PCR, lists solely in-frame clones and lacks some. The repertoire holds around 83,000 clones, with 60% to 70% as singletons. Sequenced input: memory CD8+ T cells sorted from blood. The subset here: CD45RO+ cells pooled with CCR7-negative TemRA cells. These receptors came from a man aged 30 to 39 in good health.

Many counts were recorded for this clone. The V gene is TRBV7-9, the J gene TRBJ1-1; D unresolved. Germline CDR1 and CDR2: SEHNR and FQNEAQ (reference sequence). Trimming removed 3 bases at V and 1 base at J, with 3 bases between. This CDR3 spans 12 amino acids. CDR3 amino acids: CASSFENTEAFF. The DNA for the CDR3 is TGTGCCAGCAGCTTCGAGAACACTGAAGCTTTCTTT. Supplemented by reference TRBV7-9 and TRBJ1-1, the full variable domain reads DTGVSQNPRHKITKRGQNVTFRCDPISEHNRLYWYRQTLGQGPEFLTYFQNEAQLEKSRLLSDRFSAERPKGSFSTLEIQRTEQGDSAMYLCASSFENTEAFFGQGTRLTVV.

This chain joins TRBV7-9 and TRBJ2-7; D may be TRBD1 or TRBD2 (5 bases each). This CDR3 has 16 residues. The V gene lost 5 bases and the J gene lost 0 bases, with 17 bases spanning the gap. Germline CDR1 SEHNR, CDR2 FQNEAQ (reference sequence). The CDR3 loop reads CASSGIGTVSSYEQYF. The CDR3 DNA follows: TGTGCCAGCAGCGGAATAGGGACGGTAAGCTCCTACGAGCAGTACTTC.

The chain is built from TRBV28 and TRBJ2-7; tentatively, D is TRBD2 (6 bases). CDR3 size: 12 residues. V was trimmed by 10 bases and J by 0 bases, leaving 10 bases between them. Germline V CDR1 and CDR2: MDHEN, SYDVKM. CDR3 DNA sequence: TGTGCCACTATAGCGGACTCCTACGAGCAGTACTTC. Translating gives CATIADSYEQYF.

This rearrangement joins TRBV6-6 to TRBJ2-7, with D possibly being TRBD1 (5 bases). The CDR3 loop spans 13 amino acids. V was pared by 7 bases and J by 4 bases, with 14 bases between. Per the germline V gene, CDR1 is MNHNY and CDR2 is SVGAGI (reference sequence). The CDR3 nucleotides read TGTGCCAGCAAAGTTGGCACAGGTTACGAGCAGTACTTC. Its protein product is CASKVGTGYEQYF.

V and J are TRBV6-1 and TRBJ2-7; the D gene is possibly TRBD1 (6 bases). The CDR3 is 13 residues long. Germline V gene lookup returns CDR1 MNHNS and CDR2 SASEGT. Trimming removed 6 bases from V and 3 bases from J, with 12 bases in between. CDR3: CASRKRDNYEQYF. DNA for the CDR3: TGTGCCAGCAGAAAACGGGACAACTACGAGCAGTACTTC.

J is TRBJ2-7 and V is TRBV28; TRBD1 agrees at 8 bases. Germline V gene data show CDR1 as MDHEN and CDR2 as SYDVKM. V was pared by 6 bases and J by 2 bases, with 6 bases of the junction left unmatched. The CDR3 is 14 residues long. The CDR3 here is CASSLTGAAYEQYF. The CDR3 coding sequence is TGTGCCAGCAGCCTGACAGGGGCAGCCTACGAGCAGTACTTC.

The rearrangement joins TRBV7-9 to TRBJ1-4; D gene uncertain. V lost 4 bases and J 5 bases, leaving 11 bases between the germline ends. CDR1 and CDR2 from the germline V gene are SEHNR and FQNEAQ (reference sequence). CDR3 length: 14 amino acids. CDR3 protein: CASSWQAENEKLFF. The CDR3 DNA reads as TGTGCCAGCAGCTGGCAGGCCGAAAATGAAAAACTGTTTTTT.

The chain employs TRBV10-2 and TRBJ2-7; perhaps TRBD2 as D (5 bases). V dropped 8 bases and J dropped 4 bases, with 12 bases sitting between them. Germline V gene sequence: CDR1 WSHSY, CDR2 SAAADI. This CDR3 comprises 12 residues. The CDR3 protein is CASEAGGYEQYF. DNA for the CDR3: TGCGCCAGCGAGGCGGGCGGGTACGAGCAGTACTTC.

V is TRBV5-1 and J is TRBJ2-5; TRBD2 matches 10 bases. Trimming at V came to 2 bases and at J to 5 bases, leaving 12 bases not matched to a gene. Looked up from germline, CDR1 is SGHRS and CDR2 is YFSETQ. The CDR3 contains 17 residues. This chain's CDR3 is CASSFKREGLLGETQYF. For the CDR3, the DNA is TGCGCCAGCAGCTTTAAGCGGGAGGGCCTATTGGGTGAGACCCAGTACTTC.